This entry features one T cell receptor (beta chain) sequence. Using immunoSEQ multiplex PCR, the repertoire was profiled, and TCRdb retains in-frame clones only, with some absent. The sample has about 59,000 clones, roughly 94% seen once. The data stem from a study of T cell changes during pregnancy in multiple sclerosis. The V gene's germline CDR1 is MGHDK and CDR2 SYGVNS. V dropped 1 base and J dropped 3; count of bases not matched to a gene: 4. There are 16 residues in the CDR3. This TCR was sampled from a female donor with multiple sclerosis, enrolled in a pregnancy study. This chain joins TRBV25-1 and TRBJ2-2; 8 bases align to TRBD2. The starting material was CD8+ T cells from peripheral blood mononuclear cells, obtained after pregnancy. The chain's CDR3 is CASSESTSAHTGELFF. In nucleotides, the CDR3 is TGTGCCAGCAGTGAATCGACTAGCGCGCACACCGGGGAGCTGTTTTTT.